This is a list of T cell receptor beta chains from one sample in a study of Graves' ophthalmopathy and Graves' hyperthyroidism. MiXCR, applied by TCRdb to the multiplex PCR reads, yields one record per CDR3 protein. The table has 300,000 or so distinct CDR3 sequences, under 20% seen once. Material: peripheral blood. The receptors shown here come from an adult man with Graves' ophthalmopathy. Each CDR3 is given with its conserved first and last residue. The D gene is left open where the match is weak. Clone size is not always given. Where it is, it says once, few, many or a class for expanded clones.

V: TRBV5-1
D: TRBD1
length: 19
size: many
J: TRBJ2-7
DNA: TGCGCCAGCAGCCCGGCCGGGACAGGGAAGGACCGGGGGTACTACGAGCAGTACTTC
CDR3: CASSPAGTGKDRGYYEQYF

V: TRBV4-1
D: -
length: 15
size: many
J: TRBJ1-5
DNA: TGCGCCAGCAGCCAAGGGCCCTTAGGTAATCAGCCCCAGCATTTT
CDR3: CASSQGPLGNQPQHF

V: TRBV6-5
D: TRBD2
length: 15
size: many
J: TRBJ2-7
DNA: TGTGCCAGCAGTTCGGGACTAGCGGGAAGCGACGAGCAGTACTTC
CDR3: CASSSGLAGSDEQYF

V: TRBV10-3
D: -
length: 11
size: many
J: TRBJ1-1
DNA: TGTGCCATCATGGGGGGCACTGAAGCTTTCTTT
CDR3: CAIMGGTEAFF

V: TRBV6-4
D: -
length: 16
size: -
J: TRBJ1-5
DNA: TGTGCCAGCAGTGAACTCGAGCCCCGCACTTCTCAGCCCCAGCATTTT
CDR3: CASSELEPRTSQPQHF

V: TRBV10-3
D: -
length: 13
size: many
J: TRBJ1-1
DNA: TGTGCCATCAGAGACGACAGCGTCACTGAAGCTTTCTTT
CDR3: CAIRDDSVTEAFF

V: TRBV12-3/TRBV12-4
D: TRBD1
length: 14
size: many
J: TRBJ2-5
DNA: TGTGCCAGCAGTCCCGGGACAGGACAAGAGACCCAGTACTTC
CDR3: CASSPGTGQETQYF

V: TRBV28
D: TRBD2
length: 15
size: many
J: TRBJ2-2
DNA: TGTGCCAGCAGGGGTACTAGCGGGAACACCGGGGAGCTGTTTTTT
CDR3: CASRGTSGNTGELFF

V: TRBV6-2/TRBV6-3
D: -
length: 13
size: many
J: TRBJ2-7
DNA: TGTGCCAGCAGTTACTCTAATGTGAACGAGCAGTACTTC
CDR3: CASSYSNVNEQYF

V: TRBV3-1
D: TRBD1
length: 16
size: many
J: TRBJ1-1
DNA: TGTGCCAGCAGCCCAACGACAGGGGGCTTTAACACTGAAGCTTTCTTT
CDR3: CASSPTTGGFNTEAFF

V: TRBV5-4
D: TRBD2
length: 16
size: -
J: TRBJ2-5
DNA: TGTGCCAGCAGCGAGCGACTAGCGGGGGGAGGAGAGACCCAGTACTTC
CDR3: CASSERLAGGGETQYF

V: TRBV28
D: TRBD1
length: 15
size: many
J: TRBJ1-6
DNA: TGTGCCAGCAGCGAGGGACAGAGCTATAATTCACCCCTCCACTTT
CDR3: CASSEGQSYNSPLHF